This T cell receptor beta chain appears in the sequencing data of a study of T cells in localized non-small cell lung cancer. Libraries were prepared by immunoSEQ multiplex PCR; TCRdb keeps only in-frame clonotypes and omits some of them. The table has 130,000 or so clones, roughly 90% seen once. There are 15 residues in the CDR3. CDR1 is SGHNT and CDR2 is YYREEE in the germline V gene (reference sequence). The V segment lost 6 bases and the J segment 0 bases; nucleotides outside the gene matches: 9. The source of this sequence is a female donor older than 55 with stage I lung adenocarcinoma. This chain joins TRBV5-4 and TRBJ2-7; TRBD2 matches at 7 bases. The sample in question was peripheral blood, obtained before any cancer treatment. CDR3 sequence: CASTGVGGSSYEQYF. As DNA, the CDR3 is TGTGCCAGCACGGGGGTTGGCGGGAGCTCCTACGAGCAGTACTTC. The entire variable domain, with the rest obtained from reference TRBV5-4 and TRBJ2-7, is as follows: ETGVTQSPTHLIKTRGQQVTLRCSSQSGHNTVSWYQQALGQGPQFIFQYYREEENGRGNFPPRFSGLQFPNYSSELNVNALELDDSALYLCASTGVGGSSYEQYFGPGTRLTVT.